This passage covers 9 T cell receptor beta chains from one sample sequenced in a study of monozygotic twins with inflammatory bowel disease. TCRdb re-called the 5' RACE reads and catalogs CDR3 proteins one per entry, DNA excluded. Its table records roughly 170,000 distinct CDR3 sequences. Sequences were obtained from blood. The receptors here all came from a human donor with ulcerative colitis or Crohn's disease, or a healthy co-twin of an affected twin (not recorded which).

The chain carries TRBV20-1 and TRBJ2-5. CDR3 size: 11 residues. Germline V CDR1 and CDR2: DFQATT, SNEGSKA (reference sequence). CDR3: CSARNAETQYF.

This chain connects TRBV7-2 to TRBJ2-3; as DNA is missing, the TRBD2 call by TCRdb cannot be tested. The CDR3 loop spans 16 amino acids. Germline V gene data show CDR1 as SGHTA and CDR2 as FQGNSA. The CDR3 is CASSILGGLAYQTQYF.

The gene calls are TRBV4-1 and TRBJ2-2; the D call from TCRdb, TRBD2, cannot be confirmed without DNA. This CDR3 spans 19 amino acids. The germline V gene encodes CDR1 MGHRA and CDR2 YSYEKL. The CDR3 loop is CASSPRGLAGPPGTGELFF.

The chain recombines TRBV16 with TRBJ1-6; the D call from TCRdb, TRBD1, cannot be confirmed without DNA. This CDR3 has 15 amino acids. The germline gives CDR1 KGHSY, CDR2 FQNENV. The CDR3 reads CASSQSAGSNSPLHF.

This chain links TRBV27 with TRBJ2-3; TCRdb names TRBD1, which stays unverified in the absence of DNA. Germline V CDR1 and CDR2: MNHEY, SMNVEV (reference sequence). This CDR3 has 15 residues. The CDR3 loop is CASIRRARSTDTQYF.

This chain joins TRBV12-3 or TRBV12-4 and TRBJ1-5. The CDR3 consists of 13 residues. The CDR3 here is CASSLAEVQPQHF.

CDR3 sequence reads: CSVEAKGTFQETQYF. V usage is TRBV29-1 and J usage is TRBJ2-5; TCRdb indicates TRBD2, and absent DNA this call remains unverified. The CDR3 extends over 15 amino acids. The V gene's germline CDR1 is SQVTM and CDR2 ANQGSEA.

The V and J genes are TRBV27 and TRBJ2-7; the D call of TRBD1 rests on TCRdb alone, since no DNA is present to check it. Germline CDR1 reads MNHEY; CDR2 reads SMNVEV (reference sequence). The CDR3 runs to 14 residues. CDR3 residues: CASSKSGSRSEQYF.

The gene calls are TRBV28 and TRBJ2-7; TCRdb lists TRBD1, though no DNA is available to test this call. The CDR3 extends over 15 amino acids. In germline, CDR1 is MDHEN, CDR2 SYDVKM. CDR3 region: CASSRTGAEGYEQYF.